Below, one T cell receptor beta chain is given with its context. As yet, its antigen is unknown. The data originate from a study of T cells expressing NK-cell markers. From the 5' RACE reads, TCRdb lists one entry per CDR3 protein and no DNA. The sample totals 200,000 to 300,000 distinct CDR3 sequences. There are 17 residues in the CDR3. CDR1 MNHEY and CDR2 SMNVEV come from the germline V gene (reference sequence). Overall study results and limits: Clones of NKG2C+ T cells that had expanded were of unclear HCMV specificity.

The chain has TRBV27 and TRBJ2-1; the D call of TRBD2 rests on TCRdb alone, since no DNA is present to check it. The material sequenced was blood T cells: a sorted CD56 or NKG2C T cell subset, CD4+ or CD8+ T cells, or bulk PBMC T cells (not recorded which). The TCR originated in a man aged 18 to 29 in good health. CDR3 sequence reads: CASDAKIGRGLNNEQFF.